This T cell receptor (beta chain) was identified during a study of T cell responses to AZD1222 COVID-19 vaccine. The CDR3 runs 14 residues. The germline gives CDR1 SNHLY, CDR2 FYNNEI. Trimming left V 3 bases short and J 1 base short, with 4 bases between. Study-wide results and caveats: Clonal diversity was possibly underestimated, and the donors were mostly white British, with more females.

The protocol was immunoSEQ multiplex PCR, while the TCRdb copy is restricted to in-frame clones and leaves out a portion. The sample records 110,000 or so clones, 90% being singletons. A single count supports this clone. What it recognizes is unknown. The sample consisted of peripheral blood, taken 28 days after the second dose of the MenACWY control vaccine. The chain is built from TRBV2 and TRBJ1-6; D uncertain. The TCR was taken from an adult who received the MenACWY meningococcal vaccine as a control. This chain's CDR3 is CASSDASYNSPLHF. CDR3 DNA: TGTGCCAGCAGTGATGCATCCTATAATTCACCCCTCCACTTT.